Presented here are 10 T cell receptor beta chains from one specimen sequenced in a study of T cells after yellow fever vaccination. From the 5' RACE reads, TCRdb called clonotypes with MiXCR, one entry per CDR3 protein. This table has some 400,000 distinct CDR3 sequences, more than 5.5% appearing once. Sequenced material: PBMCs, taken 5 days after the yellow fever booster vaccination. These receptors all come from a man aged 30 to 45 who received the YFV17D yellow fever vaccine.

The J gene is TRBJ2-5, the V gene TRBV29-1; TRBD1 or TRBD2 may be the D gene (5 bases each). There are 13 residues in the CDR3. Germline-derived CDR1 and CDR2 are SQVTM and ANQGSEA. Trimming took off 3 bases at V and 5 bases at J, with 13 bases between the two ends. Here the CDR3 reads CSVEAGDGETQYF. In DNA form, the CDR3 reads TGCAGCGTTGAGGCTGGGGACGGGGAGACCCAGTACTTC.

This clonotype was seen repeatedly, ten times or more. J is TRBJ1-3 and V is TRBV20-1; unclear D gene. The germline V and J ends were trimmed by 1 base and 2 bases, with 9 bases remaining between them. The CDR3 consists of 14 residues. Germline values: CDR1 DFQATT, CDR2 SNEGSKA (reference sequence). CDR3 protein: CSARAPPPGNTIYF. The CDR3 DNA is TGCAGTGCTAGAGCCCCCCCGCCTGGAAACACCATATATTTT.

Ten or more counts support this clonotype. The DNA of the CDR3 is TGTGCCAGCAGTCCGGTAGAGATAAGCAATCAGCCCCAGCATTTT. This sequence encodes CASSPVEISNQPQHF. The V call is TRBV7-2, the J call TRBJ1-5, with D uncertain. Per the germline V gene, CDR1 is SGHTA and CDR2 is FQGNSA. V lost 6 bases to trimming and J lost 1 base, with 13 bases between them. The CDR3 sequence is 15 residues long. Variable domain in full (rest from reference TRBV7-2 and TRBJ1-5): GAGVSQSPSNKVTEKGKDVELRCDPISGHTALYWYRQSLGQGLEFLIYFQGNSAPDKSGLPSDRFSAERTGGSVSTLTIQRTQQEDSAVYLCASSPVEISNQPQHFGDGTRLSIL.

This clonotype has ten or more counts. The genes are TRBV29-1 and TRBJ2-2, with D possibly called TRBD1 or TRBD2 (5 bases each). Trimming pared 3 bases from V and 1 base from J, leaving 9 bases between. CDR3 length equals 14 residues. Germline V gene sequence: CDR1 SQVTM, CDR2 ANQGSEA. CDR3 DNA sequence: TGCAGCGTTGAGAGGGGAAGGAACACCGGGGAGCTGTTTTTT. Translated: CSVERGRNTGELFF.

This rearrangement joins TRBV10-3 to TRBJ2-1, with a weak D call TRBD2 (6 bases). Looked up from germline, CDR1 is ENHRY and CDR2 is SYGVKD. Between the trimmed V and J ends, which lost 0 bases and 9 bases, there was a span of 9 bases. The CDR3 has 13 amino acids. CDR3 in amino acids: CAISESGGTEQFF. For the CDR3, the DNA is TGTGCCATCAGTGAGTCGGGCGGGACTGAGCAGTTCTTC.

The chain employs TRBV7-9 and TRBJ2-7; the D is unclear. In germline, CDR1 is SEHNR, CDR2 FQNEAQ (reference sequence). This CDR3 has 14 amino acids. V gave up 1 base and J gave up 6 bases, with 13 bases separating them. The CDR3 DNA is TGTGCCAGCAGCTTAGGGTGGGATCGGGTCGAGCAGTACTTC. Protein: CASSLGWDRVEQYF.

V gene TRBV5-1 combines with J gene TRBJ2-1; 7 bases align to TRBD2. This CDR3 is 15 amino acids long. The germline gives CDR1 SGHRS, CDR2 YFSETQ. V gave up 7 bases and J gave up 5 bases; unmatched junction bases: 12. The CDR3 DNA sequence: TGCGCCAGCTCCGGGATGGCTAGCGGTAACAATGAGCAGTTCTTC. Translated: CASSGMASGNNEQFF.

On this clonotype itself: This may arise from a read error, as a much more abundant clone is one base away. The V call is TRBV29-1, the J call TRBJ2-3; 10 bases are a match to TRBD2. Germline V CDR1 and CDR2: SQVTM, ANQGSEA. The CDR3 loop spans 15 amino acids. DNA of the CDR3: TGCAGCGTTGAAGGAGCGGGAGGGCGCACAGATACGCGGTATTTT. Protein product: CSVEGAGGRTDTRYF.

This clonotype came up a few times. The chain employs TRBV5-1 and TRBJ2-3, with 13 bases identical to TRBD2. The CDR3 runs to 16 residues. V shed 5 bases and J 14 bases; nucleotides not matched to a gene: 17. Germline assignment: CDR1 SGHRS and CDR2 YFSETQ. Here the CDR3 reads CASRPPGTSGTGPGYF. The DNA for the CDR3 is TGCGCCAGCAGGCCCCCCGGGACTAGCGGGACGGGGCCTGGGTATTTT.

This clonotype was found a few times. J is TRBJ1-2 and V is TRBV9; D uncertain. This CDR3 spans 15 amino acids. V shed 0 bases and J shed 7 bases, with 16 bases lying between them. Per the germline V gene, CDR1 is SGDLS and CDR2 is YYNGEE. Written as DNA, the CDR3 is TGTGCCAGCAGCGTAGACCCCAGGTCAGGCGGTGGCTACACCTTC. This encodes CASSVDPRSGGGYTF.